The rows below give T cell receptor beta chains drawn from one sample of a study of CD8+ T cells in alopecia areata. Profiled with immunoSEQ multiplex PCR; TCRdb holds only in-frame clones, not every one. The data show approximately 63,000 clones, approximately 61% seen once. The sequencing used CD8+ T cells sorted from blood, collected at week 0. These receptors were taken from a human donor with alopecia areata. The CDR3 runs from the conserved cysteine through the conserved F or W. D genes are given only for firm matches.

V gene	J gene	D gene	CDR3 protein
TRBV29-1	TRBJ2-1	TRBD2	CSVNPGLAGNEQFF
TRBV14	TRBJ2-5	-	CASRPGTQYF
TRBV28	TRBJ1-5	TRBD1	CASAFVGQDNQPQHF
TRBV15	TRBJ1-1	-	CATRRKQERTEAFF
TRBV5-1	TRBJ2-1	TRBD2	CASSEGLAGETSYNEQFF
TRBV4-1	TRBJ2-7	TRBD2	CASSQREGVYEQYF
TRBV9	TRBJ1-2	TRBD1	CASSVGQGMSYGYTF
TRBV27	TRBJ1-2	-	CASSLGGGFPGYTF
TRBV5-1	TRBJ1-2	TRBD1	CASSPGTEYGYTF
TRBV9	TRBJ1-1	TRBD1	CASSPRTGALNTEAFF
TRBV5-4	TRBJ1-1	TRBD1	CASSYGQGDTEAFF
TRBV6-5	TRBJ1-1	-	CASRPIMNTEAFF
TRBV29-1	TRBJ2-3	TRBD1	CSVEFPLGQVADTQYF
TRBV29-1	TRBJ2-2	-	CSVDWGSGELFF
TRBV27	TRBJ1-2	-	CASSSQGSNYGYTF
TRBV30	TRBJ2-7	TRBD2	CAGEGPEEQYF
TRBV15	TRBJ2-7	TRBD1	CATSRDTGTGGYEQYF
TRBV25-1	TRBJ1-1	-	CASSENGWRRTEAFF
TRBV4-1	TRBJ2-3	-	CASSQEAVGGTDTQYF
TRBV9	TRBJ2-7	-	CASSVGIAASSYEQYF
TRBV5-6	TRBJ2-7	-	CASSSPPSYEQYF
TRBV4-2	TRBJ2-5	-	CASSIPGQQETQYF
TRBV29-1	TRBJ1-2	-	CSVEEGSYGYTF
TRBV30	TRBJ2-2	-	CAWTSGEVRIGELFF
TRBV2	TRBJ1-2	-	CASRVYGYTF
TRBV7-9	TRBJ2-7	TRBD1	CASSLGAGGWDEQYF
TRBV7-9	TRBJ2-7	-	CASSFGPGVYEQYF
TRBV28	TRBJ2-3	TRBD2	CASSLRGLERGTQYF
TRBV25-1	TRBJ2-1	-	CARTVGAGVHNEQFF
TRBV4-3	TRBJ1-1	-	CASSQDKEANTEAFF
TRBV19	TRBJ1-6	TRBD1	CASGSRSGQGDSPLHF
TRBV19	TRBJ2-7	-	CATSSAGSYEQYF
TRBV7-9	TRBJ2-1	-	CASSPARGSDSYNEQFF
TRBV29-1	TRBJ2-5	-	CSVDWVEGTQYF